This TCR beta chain is drawn from a study of blood T cells in healthy people across ages (dated by TCRdb to about 2015). Background for the entire study: In model experiments, template switching captured roughly one uniquely barcoded TCR beta cDNA molecule for every two T cells. Donors were grouped into four age groups: young (average 16 years), middle-aged (around 39), aged (around 60) and long-lived (around 82). To avoid experimental bias, donors of different ages were spread randomly across the sequencing lanes. The study analyzed two additional independent replicas of 1 million unique cDNA reads from the same blood draw for two donors, one aged 18 to 30 and one aged 80 or older. Age-related changes in TCR beta repertoire diversity were measured in the study by deep sequencing normalized with unique cDNA molecular identifiers. Findings and caveats that apply to the study as a whole: The percentage of naive T cells measured by flow cytometry correlated strongly with observed TCR beta diversity. As age increased, observed TCR beta diversity per million T cells dropped in a roughly linear way, and a significant reduction was already evident by age 40. Since profiling was done on bulk unsorted PBMCs, naive and antigen-experienced compartments could not be conclusively compared. Estimates of total diversity based on one million sequenced T cells were considered lower bounds and underestimates. Compared with the aged group, the long-lived group had more naive CD4+ T cells, fewer expanded clones and increased TCR diversity, suggesting age selection. Donor CMV infection status was unknown, potentially confounding age-related changes in expanded clonotypes.

Donors were a few dozen systemically healthy Caucasian individuals from Russia aged 6 to 90 years. Roughly 9.5 milliliters of peripheral blood were drawn from each donor into EDTA-treated Vacutainer tubes. Ficoll-Paque density-gradient centrifugation was used to isolate PBMCs, with at least 6.5 million obtained per sample. Trizol reagent was used to extract total RNA from PBMCs, with at least 5.5 micrograms per sample. Naive CD45RAhigh/CD27high T cell percentages were measured by flow cytometry on a PBMC aliquot from every donor. As to this clonotype: What this receptor recognizes is not known. Within one base of it there is no much larger clone, and no base qualities were kept.

The receptor library was made with 5' RACE. TCRdb records Illumina HiSeq 2500 as the sequencer. The second PCR ran for roughly 7 to 11 cycles and used a J-beta primer mix along with a sample-barcoded 5' primer. Each TCR beta cDNA molecule received a unique molecular identifier from a template-switch 5' adaptor carrying 12 random nucleotides. Each sample yielded at least 2.5 million CDR3-containing paired-end reads. First-strand cDNA synthesis was performed from all RNA using the Mint cDNA synthesis kit, with priming by a TRBC-specific oligonucleotide. All cDNA was treated with uracil-DNA glycosylase and then went through a first 18-cycle PCR with the universal primers M1SS and BC2_uni_R. In the authors' own workflow: Each sample was normalized by randomly selecting 1 million high-quality reads, each carrying a distinct molecular identifier. Reads with shared molecular identifiers were discarded instead of being binned into consensus sequences. CDR3 identification, clonotype clustering and error correction used MiTCR with a Q25 quality threshold and the strictest error-elimination algorithm. Lower-bound total TCR beta diversity was estimated with a nonparametric unseen species model using Euler transformation. TCRdb itself trimmed the public reads at Q25 with fastp, ran MiXCR and retained productive beta chains. When rows share a CDR3 protein, they turn into one entry using the most common DNA and genes. These V and J calls rely on TCRdb rather than the paper's analysis. This sample gives around 900,000 distinct CDR3 sequences in total; roughly 51% of them show up just once. Clones ranked in the top ten supply about 21% of the sample.

The junction shows trimming of 5 bases on V and 4 bases on J, plus 14 bases between the germline ends. The germline V gene encodes CDR1 SGHTA and CDR2 FQGNSA. CDR3 length: 14 amino acids, cysteine to phenylalanine. Just the 42-base CDR3 DNA is kept, in frame starting at base 1. The receptor was derived from an older woman in good health. The receptor chain draws on TRBV7-2 and TRBJ1-2, and the D gene may be TRBD1, 5 bases matching. Sequences were obtained from blood. DNA sequence: TGTGCCAGCAGCGGGACCCCGGTTCGCTATGGCTACACCTTC. It translates to CASSGTPVRYGYTF.